The present entry profiles one T cell receptor beta chain with its context. This CDR3 is built from 13 residues. The data stem from a study of blood T cell repertoires in COVID-19. Study summary: Specimens from acute and convalescent COVID-19 originated in the United States, Italy and Spain. Nucleic acid was either cDNA or gDNA, and it came from T cells, B-cell-depleted T cells, or PBMCs.

Per the study methods: Reference gene primer amplification yielded estimated nucleated cell counts. Measured with immunoSEQ multiplex PCR; TCRdb has only the in-frame clones, and not every one. The V and J calls and clone size come from that table; D and trimming were worked out from the DNA. The sample contains fewer than 150,000 clones, approximately 84% of which appear only once. Sequencing was done on a sample of peripheral blood. This chain uses TRBV21-1 with TRBJ1-1; the table assigns TRBD1, which was not confirmed against the DNA. TRBV21-1 is a documented pseudogene. The sequence derives from a human donor in a cohort sampled during active COVID-19. CDR3 bases: TGTGCCAGCAACAGGGAGAGGCACACTGAAGCTTTCTTT. It specifies CASNRERHTEAFF.